This paragraph covers one T cell receptor beta chain sequence. Antigen: not known. Donors, without exception, were Caucasian adults residing in Nashville, Tennessee. CD4+ cells yielded CD45RA+ naive and CD45RA-negative memory subsets. The germline V gene has CDR1 PRHDT and CDR2 FYEKMQ (reference sequence). This CDR3 region has 15 residues. The data stem from a study of shared clonotypes between healthy human individuals. Study context: Per donor, three plates held CD4 naive cells, three held CD4 memory, two held CD8 naive and one held CD8 memory. Broader study findings: Shared clonotypes across all four donors exceeded non-shared ones in generation probability.

Sequencing used immunoSEQ multiplex PCR; TCRdb keeps in-frame clones, though not all of them. In the table there are around 200,000 clones, 90% to 95% of which are singletons. The sample taken for sequencing was naive CD4+ T cells sorted from blood. The subset here: CD45RA+ positively selected. This clonotype was obtained from a woman in her 30s in good health. This chain links TRBV13 with TRBJ2-5; 9 bases agree with TRBD2. The J call may not be correct, given that the DNA end is closer to TRBJ2-7. The CDR3 DNA reads TGTGCCAGCAGCTTAGAGGGCGGGAGGGCCTACGAGCAGTACTTC. Its protein is CASSLEGGRAYEQYF.